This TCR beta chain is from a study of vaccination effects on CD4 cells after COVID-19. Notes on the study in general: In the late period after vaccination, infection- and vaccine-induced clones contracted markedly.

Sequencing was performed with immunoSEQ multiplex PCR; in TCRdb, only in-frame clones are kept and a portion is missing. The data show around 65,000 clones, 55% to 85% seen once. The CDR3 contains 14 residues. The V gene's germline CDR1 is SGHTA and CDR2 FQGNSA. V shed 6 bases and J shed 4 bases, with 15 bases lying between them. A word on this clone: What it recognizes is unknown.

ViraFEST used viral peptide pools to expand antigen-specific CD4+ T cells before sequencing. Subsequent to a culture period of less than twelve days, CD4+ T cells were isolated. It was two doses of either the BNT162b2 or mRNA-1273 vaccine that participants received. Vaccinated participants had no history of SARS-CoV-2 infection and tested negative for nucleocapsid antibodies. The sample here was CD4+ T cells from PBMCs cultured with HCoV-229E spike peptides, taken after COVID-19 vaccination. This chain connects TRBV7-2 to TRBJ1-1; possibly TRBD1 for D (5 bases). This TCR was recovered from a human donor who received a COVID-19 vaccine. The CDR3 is CASSPHSGLTEAFF. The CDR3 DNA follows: TGTGCCAGCAGTCCCCACTCGGGGCTCACTGAAGCTTTCTTT.